This TCR beta chain was retrieved from a study of T-cell reconstitution after alpha-beta-depleted transplantation in children. Study conclusions and caveats: Certain patients had high TCRbeta diversity at day 60, and it came from recipient T cells and thymic progenitors that survived. The main origin of T-cell counts and diversity one year after transplant was newly produced T cells.

Preparation of the TCRbeta library was carried out with unique molecular identifiers. TCRdb used MiXCR to reprocess the PCR reads, holding one entry per CDR3 protein. This sample has around 440,000 distinct CDR3 sequences, with over 9.5% found just once. J was trimmed by 4 bases and V by 6 bases; bases with no gene match: 8. There are 13 residues in the CDR3. Per germline, CDR1 SQVTM and CDR2 ANQGSEA. This clonotype was observed many times. Its antigen is unidentified. The specimen was PBMCs, collected before TCRalphabeta/CD19-depleted stem cell transplant. This receptor was identified in a child younger than 10 with inherited bone marrow failure, due to receive a stem cell transplant. The chain employs TRBV29-1 and TRBJ1-2; 7 bases line up with TRBD1. CDR3 loop: CSVLRQGIYGYTF. DNA for the CDR3: TGCAGCGTACTCCGACAGGGTATCTATGGCTACACCTTC.